The clone carrying this T cell receptor beta chain has only a few counts. Its antigen is undetermined. The CDR3 is 13 amino acids. The germline V gene has CDR1 MGHDK and CDR2 SYGVNS. V shed 5 bases and J shed 6 bases, with 14 bases lying between them. This was the immunoSEQ v3.0 assay at survey level. Researchers set sequencing to target 40,000-50,000 T-cell genomes per sample. Repertoires were generated with immunoSEQ multiplex PCR, while TCRdb's copy carries only in-frame clones and drops some. Of about 48,000 clones in the sample, about 86% were seen once. This sample is part of a study of long-term antiretroviral therapy in people with HIV. General study findings and limits: Repertoires with HIV possessed tighter CDR3 length spans than those of controls. Following ART, diversity rose but still fell short of transplant donor controls.

This sample comprised unsorted PBMCs, obtained 0.8 years after starting antiretroviral therapy. This TCR came from a woman aged 18-29 years with HIV. The chain carries TRBV25-1 and TRBJ2-7; D possibly corresponds to TRBD1 (6 bases). In nucleotides, the CDR3 is TGTGCCAGCAGTCGCCGGGACACCCTCGAGCAGTACTTC. Translation: CASSRRDTLEQYF.